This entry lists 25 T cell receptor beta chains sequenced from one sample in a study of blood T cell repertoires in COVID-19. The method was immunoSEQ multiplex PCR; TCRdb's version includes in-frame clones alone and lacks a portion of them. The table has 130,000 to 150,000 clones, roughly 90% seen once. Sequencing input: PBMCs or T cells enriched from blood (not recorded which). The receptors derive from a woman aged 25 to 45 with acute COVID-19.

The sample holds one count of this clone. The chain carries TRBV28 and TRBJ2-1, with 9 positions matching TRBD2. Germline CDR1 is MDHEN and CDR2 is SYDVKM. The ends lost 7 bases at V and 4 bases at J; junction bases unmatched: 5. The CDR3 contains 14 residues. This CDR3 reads CASNLAGLYNEQFF. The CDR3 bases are TGTGCCAGCAATCTAGCGGGATTATACAATGAGCAGTTCTTC.

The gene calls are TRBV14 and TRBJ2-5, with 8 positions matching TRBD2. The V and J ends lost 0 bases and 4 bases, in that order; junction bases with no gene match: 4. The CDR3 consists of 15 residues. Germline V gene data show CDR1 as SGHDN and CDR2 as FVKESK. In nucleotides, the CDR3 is TGTGCCAGCAGCCAAGATCTTGCGGGAGGAGAGACCCAGTACTTC. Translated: CASSQDLAGGETQYF.

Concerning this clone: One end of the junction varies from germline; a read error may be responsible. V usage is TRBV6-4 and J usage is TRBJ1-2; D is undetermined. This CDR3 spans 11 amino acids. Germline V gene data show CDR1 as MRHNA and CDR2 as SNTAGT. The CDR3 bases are TGTGCCAGCAGTGACAGATTGCGGCTCTTCTTC. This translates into CASSDRLRLFF.

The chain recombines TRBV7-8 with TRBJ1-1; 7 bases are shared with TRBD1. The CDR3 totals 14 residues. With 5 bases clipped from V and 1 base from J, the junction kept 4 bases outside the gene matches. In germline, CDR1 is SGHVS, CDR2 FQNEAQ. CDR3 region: CASSGRQGNTEAFF. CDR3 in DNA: TGTGCCAGCAGCGGACGACAGGGGAACACTGAAGCTTTCTTT.

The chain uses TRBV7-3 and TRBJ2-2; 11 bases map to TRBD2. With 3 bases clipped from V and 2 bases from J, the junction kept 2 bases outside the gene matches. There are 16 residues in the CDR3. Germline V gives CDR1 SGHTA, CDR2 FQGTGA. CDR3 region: CASSLGTSGNTGELFF. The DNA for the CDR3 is TGTGCCAGCAGCTTGGGGACTAGCGGTAACACCGGGGAGCTGTTTTTT. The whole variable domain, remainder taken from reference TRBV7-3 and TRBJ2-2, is GAGVSQTPSNKVTEKGKYVELRCDPISGHTALYWYRQSLGQGPEFLIYFQGTGAADDSGLPNDRFFAVRPEGSVSTLKIQRTERGDSAVYLCASSLGTSGNTGELFFGEGSRLTVL.

The CDR3 reads CASSLRQGDPEAFF. The DNA for the CDR3 is TGTGCCAGCAGTTTACGGCAGGGGGACCCTGAAGCTTTCTTT. The chain employs TRBV27 and TRBJ1-1; 7 bases fit TRBD1. The germline V gene has CDR1 MNHEY and CDR2 SMNVEV (reference sequence). Trimming took 2 bases from V and 6 from J; bases not matched to a gene: 6. The CDR3 consists of 14 residues.

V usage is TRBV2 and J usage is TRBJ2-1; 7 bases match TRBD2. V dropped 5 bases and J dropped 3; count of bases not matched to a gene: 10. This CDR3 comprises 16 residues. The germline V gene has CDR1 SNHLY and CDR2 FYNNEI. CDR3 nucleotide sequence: TGTGCCAGCAGTTACCGTCTAGCGGTTAACTACAATGAGCAGTTCTTC. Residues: CASSYRLAVNYNEQFF.

The CDR3 loop reads CASSVAPAGSYEQYF. CDR3 sequence (DNA): TGTGCCAGCAGCGTGGCCCCGGCAGGTTCCTACGAGCAGTACTTC. The chain carries TRBV5-6 and TRBJ2-7; no definite D call. CDR1 SGHDT and CDR2 YYEEEE come from the germline V gene. Trimming removed 4 bases at V and 1 base at J, with 15 bases between. This CDR3 has 15 amino acids.

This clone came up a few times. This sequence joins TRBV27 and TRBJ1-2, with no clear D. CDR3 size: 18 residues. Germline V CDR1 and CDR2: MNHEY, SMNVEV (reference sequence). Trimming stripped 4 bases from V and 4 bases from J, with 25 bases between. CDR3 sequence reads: CASSSTTEDKSVGYGYTF. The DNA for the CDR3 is TGTGCCAGCAGTTCCACGACGGAAGACAAATCGGTCGGCTATGGCTACACCTTC.

CDR3 sequence: CASSLSPAAGTEAFF. The CDR3 DNA follows: TGTGCCAGCAGCTTATCCCCAGCCGCGGGCACTGAAGCTTTCTTT. This sequence joins TRBV11-2 and TRBJ1-1; D gene ambiguous. The CDR3 spans 15 residues. Germline V CDR1 and CDR2: SGHAT, FQNNGV. Trimming cost V 2 bases and J 4 bases, with 14 bases left between them.

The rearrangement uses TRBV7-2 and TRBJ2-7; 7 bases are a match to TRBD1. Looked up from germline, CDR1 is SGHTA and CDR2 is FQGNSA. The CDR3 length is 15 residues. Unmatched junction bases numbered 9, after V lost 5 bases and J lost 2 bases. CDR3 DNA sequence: TGTGCCAGCAGCCCCACAGGGGCCCTAACCTACGAGCAGTACTTC. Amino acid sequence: CASSPTGALTYEQYF.

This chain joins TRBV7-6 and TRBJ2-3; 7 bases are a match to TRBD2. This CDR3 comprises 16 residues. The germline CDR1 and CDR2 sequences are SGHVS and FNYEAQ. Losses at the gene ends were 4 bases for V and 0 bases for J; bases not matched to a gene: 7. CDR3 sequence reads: CASSSASGTSTDTQYF. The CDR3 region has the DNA TGTGCCAGCAGCTCCGCTAGCGGAACTAGCACAGATACGCAGTATTTT.

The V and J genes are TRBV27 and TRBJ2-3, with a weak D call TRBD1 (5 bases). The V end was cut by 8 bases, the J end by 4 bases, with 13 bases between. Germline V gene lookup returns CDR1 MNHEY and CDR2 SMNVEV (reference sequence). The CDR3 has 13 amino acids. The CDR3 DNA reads TGTGCCAGCGGATTAGGGGTCGCAGATACGCAGTATTTT. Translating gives CASGLGVADTQYF.

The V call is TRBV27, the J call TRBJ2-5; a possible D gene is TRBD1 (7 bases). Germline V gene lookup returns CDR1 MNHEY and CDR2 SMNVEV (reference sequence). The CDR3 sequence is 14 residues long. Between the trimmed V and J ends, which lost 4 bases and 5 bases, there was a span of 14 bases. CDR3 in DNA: TGTGCCAGCAGTTCTTGGACAGGAGGGGAGACCCAGTACTTC. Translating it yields CASSSWTGGETQYF.

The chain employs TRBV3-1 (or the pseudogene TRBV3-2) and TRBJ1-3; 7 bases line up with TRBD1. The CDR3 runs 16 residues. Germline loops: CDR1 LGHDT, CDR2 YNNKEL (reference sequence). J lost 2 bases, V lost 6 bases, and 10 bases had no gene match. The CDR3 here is CASSYSHTGAGNTIYF. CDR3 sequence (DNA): TGTGCCAGCAGTTATTCCCACACAGGGGCTGGAAACACCATATATTTT.

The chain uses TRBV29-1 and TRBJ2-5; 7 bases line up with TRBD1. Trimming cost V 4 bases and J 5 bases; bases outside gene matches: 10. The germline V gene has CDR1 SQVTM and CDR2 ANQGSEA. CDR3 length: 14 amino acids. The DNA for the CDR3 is TGCAGCGTTGCGGCTGACAGGGAGTGGGAGACCCAGTACTTC. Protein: CSVAADREWETQYF. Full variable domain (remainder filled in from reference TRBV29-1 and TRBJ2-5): SAVISQKPSRDICQRGTSLTIQCQVDSQVTMMFWYRQQPGQSLTLIATANQGSEATYESGFVIDKFPISRPNLTFSTLTVSNMSPEDSSIYLCSVAADREWETQYFGPGTRLLVL.

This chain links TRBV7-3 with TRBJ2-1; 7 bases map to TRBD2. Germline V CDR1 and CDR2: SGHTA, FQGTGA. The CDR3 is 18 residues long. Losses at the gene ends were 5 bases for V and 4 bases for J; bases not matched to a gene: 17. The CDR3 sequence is CASSPIVVGGGPYNEQFF. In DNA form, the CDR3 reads TGTGCCAGCAGCCCGATTGTAGTTGGGGGAGGGCCGTACAATGAGCAGTTCTTC. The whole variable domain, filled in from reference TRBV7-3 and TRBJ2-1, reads GAGVSQTPSNKVTEKGKYVELRCDPISGHTALYWYRQSLGQGPEFLIYFQGTGAADDSGLPNDRFFAVRPEGSVSTLKIQRTERGDSAVYLCASSPIVVGGGPYNEQFFGPGTRLTVL.

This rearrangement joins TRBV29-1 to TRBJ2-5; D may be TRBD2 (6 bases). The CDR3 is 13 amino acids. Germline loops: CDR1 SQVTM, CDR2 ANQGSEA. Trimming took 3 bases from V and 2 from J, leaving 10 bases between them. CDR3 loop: CSVDGGTQETQYF. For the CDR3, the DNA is TGCAGCGTTGATGGTGGGACTCAAGAGACCCAGTACTTC.

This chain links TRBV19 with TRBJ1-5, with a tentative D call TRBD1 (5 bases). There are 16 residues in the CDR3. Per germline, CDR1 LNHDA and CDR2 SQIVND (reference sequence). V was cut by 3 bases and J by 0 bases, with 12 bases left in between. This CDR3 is CASSIFADSSNQPQHF. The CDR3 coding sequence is TGTGCCAGTAGTATTTTTGCTGACAGTAGCAATCAGCCCCAGCATTTT.

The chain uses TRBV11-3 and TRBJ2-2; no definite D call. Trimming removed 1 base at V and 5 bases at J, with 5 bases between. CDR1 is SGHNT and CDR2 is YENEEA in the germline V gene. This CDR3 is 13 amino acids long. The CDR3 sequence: CASSLGSTGELFF. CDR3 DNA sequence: TGTGCCAGCAGCTTAGGTTCGACCGGGGAGCTGTTTTTT.

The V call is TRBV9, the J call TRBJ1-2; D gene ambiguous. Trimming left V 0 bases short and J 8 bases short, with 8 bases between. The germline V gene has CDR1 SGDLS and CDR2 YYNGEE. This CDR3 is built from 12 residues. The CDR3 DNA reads TGTGCCAGCAGCGTAGTTGCGGGGGGCTACACCTTC. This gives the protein CASSVVAGGYTF.

DNA of the CDR3: TGTGCCAGCAGTGCACAGGTATACACCGGGGAGCTGTTTTTT. Its protein product is CASSAQVYTGELFF. The chain recombines TRBV27 with TRBJ2-2, with a weak D call TRBD1 (5 bases). The CDR3 has 14 residues. V lost 5 bases to trimming and J lost 3 bases, with 10 bases between them. The germline CDR1 and CDR2 sequences are MNHEY and SMNVEV (reference sequence).

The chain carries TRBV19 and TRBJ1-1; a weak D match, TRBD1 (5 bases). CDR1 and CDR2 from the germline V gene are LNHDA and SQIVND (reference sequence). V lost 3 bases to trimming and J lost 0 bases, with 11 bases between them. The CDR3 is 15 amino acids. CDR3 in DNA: TGTGCCAGTAGTATGATTGGGGCCGTGAACACTGAAGCTTTCTTT. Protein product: CASSMIGAVNTEAFF.

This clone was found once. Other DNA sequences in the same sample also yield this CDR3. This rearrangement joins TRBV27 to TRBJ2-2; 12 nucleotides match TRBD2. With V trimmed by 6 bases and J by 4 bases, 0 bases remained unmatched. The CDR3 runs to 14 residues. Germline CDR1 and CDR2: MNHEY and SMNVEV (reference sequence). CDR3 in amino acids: CASRLAGGTGELFF. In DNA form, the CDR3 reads TGTGCCAGCAGACTAGCGGGAGGCACCGGGGAGCTGTTTTTT.

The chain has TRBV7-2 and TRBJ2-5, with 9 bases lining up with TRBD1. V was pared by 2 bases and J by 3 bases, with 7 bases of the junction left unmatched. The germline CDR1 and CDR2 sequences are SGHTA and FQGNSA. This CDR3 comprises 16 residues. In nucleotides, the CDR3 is TGTGCCAGCAGCTTATCTCCCGGACAGGGGAAAGAGACCCAGTACTTC. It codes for CASSLSPGQGKETQYF.